This is a list of T cell receptor beta chains from one sample in a study of T cell clones after liver transplantation. Clones were sequenced by immunoSEQ multiplex PCR, and TCRdb holds only the in-frame ones, with some missing. The sample carries 55,000 to 80,000 clones, roughly nine tenths recorded once. The sequencing here drew on CD4+ T cells from blood, taken before liver transplant. These receptors were collected from a human donor who received a liver transplant. The CDR3 runs from the conserved cysteine through the conserved F or W. Fields, in order: D gene, J gene, clone size, V gene, CDR3 protein, CDR3 DNA. A D gene is named only where the DNA matches it firmly. Clone size is stated in some rows and not others, as once, few, many or a class when expanded.

>-|TRBJ2-2|-|TRBV14
CASSRADVGELFF
TGTGCCAGCAGCCGGGCAGACGTCGGGGAGCTGTTTTTT
>-|TRBJ2-7|-|TRBV29-1
CSVQKGTGGRQYF
TGCAGCGTGCAGAAAGGTACGGGGGGCCGGCAGTACTTC
>-|TRBJ2-5|-|TRBV6-6
CASSYSNSQKETQYF
TGTGCCAGCAGTTATTCCAACAGCCAGAAGGAGACCCAGTACTTC
>TRBD1|TRBJ2-7|-|TRBV27
CASSLSDRGYEQYF
TGTGCCAGCAGTTTGTCGGACAGGGGATACGAGCAGTACTTC
>TRBD2|TRBJ2-7|once|TRBV7-2
CASSSYTSGGYEQYF
TGTGCCAGCAGTTCGTACACTAGCGGGGGCTACGAGCAGTACTTC
>-|TRBJ1-2|-|TRBV4-2
CASSQEVNYGYTF
TGTGCCAGCAGCCAAGAGGTAAACTATGGCTACACCTTC
>-|TRBJ2-7|-|TRBV11-2
CASSPNVRPYEQYF
TGTGCCAGCAGCCCCAACGTCCGGCCCTACGAGCAGTACTTC
>-|TRBJ2-3|-|TRBV4-3
CASSPLGVTDTQYF
TGCGCCAGCAGCCCCCTCGGGGTCACAGATACGCAGTATTTT
>-|TRBJ2-1|few|TRBV15
CATSREAPGTYNEQFF
TGTGCCACCAGCAGAGAGGCACCGGGAACCTACAATGAGCAGTTCTTC
>TRBD1|TRBJ2-7|-|TRBV28
CASSLPLGDRGRNTYEQYF
TGTGCCAGCAGTTTACCCCTCGGGGACAGGGGCCGAAACACCTACGAGCAGTACTTC
>-|TRBJ2-7|-|TRBV7-9
CASSLAGDTYEQYF
TGTGCCAGCAGCTTAGCAGGGGACACCTACGAGCAGTACTTC
>-|TRBJ2-7|once|TRBV5-1
CASSLERGAIPPYEQYF
TGCGCCAGCAGCTTGGAGAGGGGGGCTATCCCCCCCTACGAGCAGTACTTC
>-|TRBJ2-1|-|TRBV11-3
CASSYGRGRGDEQFF
TGTGCCAGCAGCTACGGACGGGGAAGGGGAGATGAGCAGTTCTTC
>-|TRBJ2-6|-|TRBV9
CASSAGTLGANVLTF
TGTGCCAGCAGCGCCGGCACTCTTGGGGCCAACGTCCTGACTTTC
>-|TRBJ2-5|-|TRBV5-6
CASSLVSQETQYF
TGTGCCAGCAGCTTAGTCAGCCAAGAGACCCAGTACTTC
>-|TRBJ2-1|-|TRBV7-2
CASSLGPQGRNEQFF
TGTGCCAGCAGCTTAGGGCCCCAGGGTAGGAATGAGCAGTTCTTC
>-|TRBJ2-7|-|TRBV10-2
CASSESEASYEQYF
TGCGCCAGCAGTGAGTCGGAGGCTTCCTACGAGCAGTACTTC
>TRBD1|TRBJ1-5|-|TRBV2
CASSWDSGGDQPQHF
TGTGCCAGCAGTTGGGACAGCGGAGGAGATCAGCCCCAGCATTTT
>TRBD1|TRBJ1-2|-|TRBV2
CASSPDRGYGYTF
TGTGCCAGCAGTCCCGACAGGGGGTATGGCTACACCTTC
>TRBD1|TRBJ1-5|-|TRBV28
CASYRGMGNQPQHF
TGTGCCAGTTACAGGGGAATGGGCAATCAGCCCCAGCATTTT
>-|TRBJ2-2|-|TRBV5-4
CASTSQRGDGGELFF
TGTGCCAGCACCTCCCAGAGGGGGGACGGAGGGGAGCTGTTTTTT
>TRBD1|TRBJ2-4|-|TRBV11-2
CASSTIGGQGHIQYF
TGTGCCAGCAGCACGATAGGGGGACAGGGACACATTCAGTACTTC
>TRBD2|TRBJ2-1|-|TRBV9
CASSVVGRAGGPNEQFF
TGTGCCAGCAGCGTAGTCGGTCGGGCGGGAGGGCCTAATGAGCAGTTCTTC
>-|TRBJ1-1|-|TRBV7-3
CASRRPGGNTEAFF
TGTGCCAGCAGGCGACCCGGGGGGAACACTGAAGCTTTCTTT
>-|TRBJ2-1|-|TRBV5-4
CASSPEPDRYNEQFF
TGTGCCAGCAGCCCGGAGCCTGACCGGTACAATGAGCAGTTCTTC
>-|TRBJ1-4|-|TRBV7-9
CASSSDGEKLFF
TGTGCCAGCAGCTCGGACGGGGAAAAACTGTTTTTT
>TRBD2|TRBJ2-1|-|TRBV6-5
CASSYNPTSGAGEQFF
TGTGCCAGCAGTTACAATCCGACTAGCGGGGCCGGTGAGCAGTTCTTC
>-|TRBJ1-2|-|TRBV19
CASTGLDNYGYTF
TGTGCCAGTACGGGGCTGGACAACTATGGCTACACCTTC
>-|TRBJ1-3|-|TRBV14
CASSHYPSSGNTIYF
TGTGCCAGCAGCCATTACCCAAGCTCTGGAAACACCATATATTTT
>-|TRBJ2-1|few|TRBV5-4
CASRNEVGSGEQFF
TGTGCCAGCAGGAATGAAGTAGGGTCTGGGGAGCAGTTCTTC
>-|TRBJ2-5|-|TRBV2
CASSPQETQYF
TGTGCCAGCAGCCCCCAAGAGACCCAGTACTTC
>TRBD2|TRBJ2-3|-|TRBV27
CASSLSLGTSPTDTQYF
TGTGCCAGCAGTTTATCCCTCGGGACTAGCCCCACAGATACGCAGTATTTT
>-|TRBJ2-3|-|TRBV13
CASSLMTEGLDTQYF
TGTGCCAGCAGCCTCATGACGGAGGGGTTGGATACGCAGTATTTT
>-|TRBJ1-1|-|TRBV19
CASSTQTGINTEAFF
TGTGCCAGCTCCACCCAAACAGGGATCAACACTGAAGCTTTCTTT
>-|TRBJ2-1|-|TRBV5-4
CASSLDPHNEQFF
TGTGCCAGCAGCTTGGATCCCCACAATGAGCAGTTCTTC
>-|TRBJ1-1|-|TRBV7-2
CASSFIGGEAFF
TGTGCCAGCAGCTTTATCGGAGGGGAAGCTTTCTTT
>TRBD2|TRBJ2-7|-|TRBV7-9
CASSLAGGSYEQYF
TGTGCCAGCAGCCTGGCGGGAGGATCCTACGAGCAGTACTTC
>-|TRBJ2-7|-|TRBV25-1
CASSDPPGDYEQYF
TGTGCCAGCAGTGATCCCCCGGGGGACTACGAGCAGTACTTC
>-|TRBJ1-5|-|TRBV6-1
CASSGQINQPQHF
TGTGCCAGCAGTGGCCAGATTAATCAGCCCCAGCATTTT
>-|TRBJ1-3|-|TRBV10-2
CASGANSGNTIYF
TGCGCCAGTGGGGCCAACTCTGGAAACACCATATATTTT
>TRBD2|TRBJ2-3|-|TRBV6-1
CASSEGLAAFFSTDTQYF
TGTGCCAGCAGTGAAGGACTAGCGGCCTTTTTTAGTACAGATACGCAGTATTTT
>TRBD2|TRBJ2-7|-|TRBV28
CASSSPWTSGSYEQYF
TGTGCCAGCAGTTCCCCGTGGACTAGCGGCTCCTACGAGCAGTACTTC
>-|TRBJ1-1|-|TRBV2
CASSTTQDGPEAFF
TGTGCCAGCAGCACCACACAGGACGGCCCTGAAGCTTTCTTT
>-|TRBJ2-1|-|TRBV28
CASFGLAFNEQFF
TGTGCCAGCTTTGGGCTAGCTTTCAATGAGCAGTTCTTC
>-|TRBJ1-1|-|TRBV18
CASSPDNTGIGTEAFF
TGTGCCAGCTCACCCGATAATACAGGGATCGGCACTGAAGCTTTCTTT
>-|TRBJ2-5|-|TRBV28
CASSGRETQETQYF
TGTGCCAGCAGTGGCAGAGAGACTCAAGAGACCCAGTACTTC
>TRBD1|TRBJ1-2|-|TRBV11-3
CASSSGQGVLRGDYGYTF
TGTGCCAGCAGCTCCGGACAGGGCGTGCTGCGGGGGGACTATGGCTACACCTTC
>TRBD1|TRBJ2-3|-|TRBV7-8
CASSTYRGTDTQYF
TGTGCCAGCAGCACTTACAGGGGTACAGATACGCAGTATTTT
>-|TRBJ1-4|-|TRBV30
CAWSVPTGFNEKLFF
TGTGCCTGGAGTGTCCCGACGGGGTTTAATGAAAAACTGTTTTTT
>TRBD2|TRBJ2-3|-|TRBV18
CASSPPSSTSGMGDTQYF
TGTGCCAGCTCACCACCATCCTCGACTAGCGGGATGGGAGATACGCAGTATTTT
>-|TRBJ1-1|-|TRBV5-1
CASSLKGVDTEAFF
TGCGCCAGCAGCTTAAAAGGGGTGGACACTGAAGCTTTCTTT
>-|TRBJ1-2|few|TRBV2
CASSVPDKLNYGYTF
TGTGCCAGCAGTGTGCCGGATAAACTTAACTATGGCTACACCTTC
>-|TRBJ1-2|medium-sized|TRBV19
CASSRTYRVTDGYTF
TGTGCCAGTAGTCGTACTTACAGGGTGACGGATGGCTACACCTTC
>-|TRBJ1-1|once|TRBV9
CASSDNTATEAFF
TGTGCCAGCAGCGATAATACAGCCACTGAAGCTTTCTTT